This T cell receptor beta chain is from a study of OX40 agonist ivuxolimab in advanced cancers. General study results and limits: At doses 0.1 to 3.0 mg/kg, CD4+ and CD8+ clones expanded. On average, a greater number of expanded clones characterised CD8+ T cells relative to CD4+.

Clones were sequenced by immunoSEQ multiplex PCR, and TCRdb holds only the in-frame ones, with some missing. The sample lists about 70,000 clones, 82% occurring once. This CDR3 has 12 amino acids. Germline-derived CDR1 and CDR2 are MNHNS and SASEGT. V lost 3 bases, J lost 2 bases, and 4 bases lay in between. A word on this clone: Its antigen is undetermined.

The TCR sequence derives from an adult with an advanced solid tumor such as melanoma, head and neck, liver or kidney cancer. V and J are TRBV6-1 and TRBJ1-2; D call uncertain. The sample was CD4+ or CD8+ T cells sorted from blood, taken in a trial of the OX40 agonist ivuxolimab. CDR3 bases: TGTGCCAGCAGTGACGCAAACTATGGCTACACCTTC. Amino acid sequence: CASSDANYGYTF.